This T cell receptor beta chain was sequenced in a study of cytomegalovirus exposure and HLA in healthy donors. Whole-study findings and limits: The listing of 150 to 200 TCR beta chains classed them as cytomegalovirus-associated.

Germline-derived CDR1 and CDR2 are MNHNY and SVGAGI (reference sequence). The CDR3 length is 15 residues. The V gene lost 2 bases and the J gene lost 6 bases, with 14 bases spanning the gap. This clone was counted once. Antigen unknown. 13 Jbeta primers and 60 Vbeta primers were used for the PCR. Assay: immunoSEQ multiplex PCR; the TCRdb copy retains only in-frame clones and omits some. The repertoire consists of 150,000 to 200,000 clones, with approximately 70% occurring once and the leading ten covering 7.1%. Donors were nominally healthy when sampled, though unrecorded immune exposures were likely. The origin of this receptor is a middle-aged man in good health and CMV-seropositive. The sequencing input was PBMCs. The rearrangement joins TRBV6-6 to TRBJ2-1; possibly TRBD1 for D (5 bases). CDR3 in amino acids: CASSYDSLRGNEQFF. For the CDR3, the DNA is TGTGCCAGCAGTTACGATAGTTTAAGGGGCAATGAGCAGTTCTTC.